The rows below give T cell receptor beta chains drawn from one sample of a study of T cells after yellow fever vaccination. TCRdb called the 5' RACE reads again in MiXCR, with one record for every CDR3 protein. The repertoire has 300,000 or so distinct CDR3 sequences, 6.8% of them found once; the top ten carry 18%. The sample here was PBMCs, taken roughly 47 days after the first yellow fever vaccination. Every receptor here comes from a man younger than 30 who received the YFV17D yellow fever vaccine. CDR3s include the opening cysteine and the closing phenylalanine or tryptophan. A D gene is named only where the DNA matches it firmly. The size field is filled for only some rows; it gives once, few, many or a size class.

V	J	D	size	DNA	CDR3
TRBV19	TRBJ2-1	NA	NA	TGTGCCAGTAGTACCCGGAGTTACACCTACAATGAGCAGTTCTTC	CASSTRSYTYNEQFF
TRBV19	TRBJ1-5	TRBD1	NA	TGTGCCAGTAGTCCGTGGGAGGGGACAGGGGAGCATTTTACCCAGCATTTT	CASSPWEGTGEHFTQHF
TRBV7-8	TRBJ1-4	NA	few	TGTGCCAGCAGCTTAAACCGGGGTGGGAATGAAAAACTGTTTTTT	CASSLNRGGNEKLFF
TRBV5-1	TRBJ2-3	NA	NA	TGCGCCAGCAGCTTAGAGGGCAACACAGATACGCAGTATTTT	CASSLEGNTDTQYF
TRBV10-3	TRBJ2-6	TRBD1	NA	TGTGCCATCAGACCGGGACAGGGTAGTGCCGGGGCCAACGTCCTGACTTTC	CAIRPGQGSAGANVLTF
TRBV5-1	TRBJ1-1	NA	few	TGCGCCAGCAGCACAGGGATCCAGGGAAATACTGAAGCTTTCTTT	CASSTGIQGNTEAFF
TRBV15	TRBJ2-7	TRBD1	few	TGTGCCACCAGCAGGGGACCGGGACAGGGCCTCTACGAGCAGTACTTC	CATSRGPGQGLYEQYF
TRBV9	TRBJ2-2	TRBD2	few	TGTGCCAGCAGCCTGAGCGGGGCAAAAACCGGGGAGCTGTTTTTT	CASSLSGAKTGELFF
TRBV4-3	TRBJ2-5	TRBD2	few	TGCGCCAGCAGCCAAGCAGGACTAGAAGAGACCCAGTACTTC	CASSQAGLEETQYF
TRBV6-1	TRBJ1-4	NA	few	TGTGCCAGCCTACCGGGGGTGGCAGCTAATGAAAAACTGTTTTTT	CASLPGVAANEKLFF
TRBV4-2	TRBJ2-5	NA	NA	TGTGCCAGCAGCCGTGAGGCGCCCAGGGTTGAGACCCAGTACTTC	CASSREAPRVETQYF
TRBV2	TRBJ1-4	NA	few	TGTGCCAGCAGTGGTGGGGGTGAAGCTAATGAAAAACTGTTTTTT	CASSGGGEANEKLFF
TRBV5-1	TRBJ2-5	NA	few	TGCGCCAGCAGCTTTGGTCGGTTAGAGACCCAGTACTTC	CASSFGRLETQYF
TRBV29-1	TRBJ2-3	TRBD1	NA	TGCAGCGGCGGTGGACAGGGGGGCACAGATACGCAGTATTTT	CSGGGQGGTDTQYF
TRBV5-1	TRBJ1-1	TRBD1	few	TGCGCCAGCAGCGCCGGACAGGGGGAGACTGAAGCTTTCTTT	CASSAGQGETEAFF
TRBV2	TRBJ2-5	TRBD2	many	TGTGCCAGCCGACTAGCCGGAGAGACCCAGTACTTC	CASRLAGETQYF
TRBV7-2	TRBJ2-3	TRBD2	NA	TGTGCCAGCAGCTTATCAGCGGGGGCCGGGAGTACGCAGTATTTT	CASSLSAGAGSTQYF
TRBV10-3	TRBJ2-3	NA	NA	TGTGCCATCCTGGGGGGCCCCACAGATACGCAGTATTTT	CAILGGPTDTQYF
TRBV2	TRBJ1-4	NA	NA	TGTGCCCACGGCCACGATGCAACTAATGAAAAACTGTTTTTT	CAHGHDATNEKLFF
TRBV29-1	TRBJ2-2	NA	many	TGCAGCGTTGAACCCCGGGCCCCTAACGGGGAGCTGTTTTTT	CSVEPRAPNGELFF
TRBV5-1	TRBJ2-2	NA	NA	TGCGCCAGCAGCATACGGACAGTGAACACCGGGGAGCTGTTTTTT	CASSIRTVNTGELFF
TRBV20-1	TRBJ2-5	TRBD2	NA	TGCAGTGCTAGCCCCCCACGGGCTAGCGGGGGTTACCAAGAGACCCAGTACTTC	CSASPPRASGGYQETQYF
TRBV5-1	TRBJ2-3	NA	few	TGCGCCAGCAGCTTGACGTCCGGGTTTGCAGATACGCAGTATTTT	CASSLTSGFADTQYF
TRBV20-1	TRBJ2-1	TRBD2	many	TGCAGTGCTAGAGGAACTAGCGGGGGGGCCAATGAGCAGTTCTTC	CSARGTSGGANEQFF
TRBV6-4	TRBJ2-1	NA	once	TGTGCCAGCAGTGCTAGCGTGGGGGCCTACAATGACCAGTTCTTC	CASSASVGAYNDQFF
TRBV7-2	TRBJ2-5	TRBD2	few	TGTGCCAGCAGCTACTTCCCGGGGGGAATAGAGACCCAGTACTTC	CASSYFPGGIETQYF
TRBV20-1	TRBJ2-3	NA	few	TGCAGTGCGGCGGGCACCCACACAGATACGCAGTATTTT	CSAAGTHTDTQYF
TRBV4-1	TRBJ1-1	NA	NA	TGTGCCAGCGGCCATGAGACAAACACTGAAGCTTTCTTT	CASGHETNTEAFF
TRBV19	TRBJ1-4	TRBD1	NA	TGTGCCAGTACCGCACTTCCCGGGACAGATAATGAAAAACTGTTTTTT	CASTALPGTDNEKLFF
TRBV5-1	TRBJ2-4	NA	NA	TGCGCCAGCAGCTTGGGGGACGAAGAAAACATTCAGTACTTC	CASSLGDEENIQYF
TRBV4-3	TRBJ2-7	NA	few	TGCGCCAGCAGCCAAGGACCCGGGCCGGCGGGGCCTTACGAGCAGTACTTC	CASSQGPGPAGPYEQYF
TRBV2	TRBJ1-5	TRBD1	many	TGTGCCAGCACTGGACAGGCTGATCAGCCCCAGCATTTT	CASTGQADQPQHF
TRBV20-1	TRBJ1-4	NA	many	TGCAGTGCTAGAGGGGGCCAGGGTAATGAAAAACTGTTTTTT	CSARGGQGNEKLFF
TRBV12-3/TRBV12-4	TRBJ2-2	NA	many	TGTGCCAGCAGGACCGGGTTCCCGAACACCGGGGAGCTGTTTTTT	CASRTGFPNTGELFF
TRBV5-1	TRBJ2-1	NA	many	TGCGCCAGCAGCTCCGCAGGGTACTACAATGAGCAGTTCTTC	CASSSAGYYNEQFF
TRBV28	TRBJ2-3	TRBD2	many	TGTGCCAGCAGTTCTAGCGGGGGCGTCTTCTATACGCAGTATTTT	CASSSSGGVFYTQYF
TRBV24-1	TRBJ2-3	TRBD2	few	TGTGCCACCAGTGAGGGCGGGGGGGGAGGAGATACGCAGTATTTT	CATSEGGGGGDTQYF
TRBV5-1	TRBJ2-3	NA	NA	TGCGCCAGCAGCTCGAGGAACAGGGCTATTGCAGATACGCAGTATTTT	CASSSRNRAIADTQYF
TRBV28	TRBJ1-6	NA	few	TGTGCCAGCAGGCGCACTGTGCTCTCCTATAATTCACCCCTCCACTTT	CASRRTVLSYNSPLHF
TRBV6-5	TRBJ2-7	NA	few	TGTGCCAGCAGTTACCTTAGCGTGGGCGCCTACGAGCAGTACTTC	CASSYLSVGAYEQYF
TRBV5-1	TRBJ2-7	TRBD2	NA	TGCGCCAGCAGCTTAGGAGCGGGGTCTACCTACGAGCAGTACTTC	CASSLGAGSTYEQYF
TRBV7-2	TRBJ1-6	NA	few	TGTGCCAGCAGCCCGAGGGGTCGATCACCCCTCCACTTT	CASSPRGRSPLHF
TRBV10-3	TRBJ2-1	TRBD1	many	TGTGCCATCAGTCCAACCGGGACAGGGTGGGGCAATGAGCAGTTCTTC	CAISPTGTGWGNEQFF
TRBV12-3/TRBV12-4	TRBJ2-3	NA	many	TGTGCCAGCAGTCAGGGGCCAGATACGCAGTATTTT	CASSQGPDTQYF
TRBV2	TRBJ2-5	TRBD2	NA	TGTGCCAGTAAAACCGGGACTAGCGGGGCTCCGGGGGCCCAGTACTTC	CASKTGTSGAPGAQYF
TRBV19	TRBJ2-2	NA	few	TGTGCCAGTAGTATTTACGCCGGGGAGCTGTTTTTT	CASSIYAGELFF
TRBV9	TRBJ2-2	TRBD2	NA	TGTGCCAGCAGCGTTGGCGGGGGGGTTGCCGGGGAGCTGTTTTTT	CASSVGGGVAGELFF
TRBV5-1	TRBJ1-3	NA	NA	TGCGCCAGCGGGGATGCCTCTGGAAACACCATATATTTT	CASGDASGNTIYF
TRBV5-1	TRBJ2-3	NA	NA	TGCGCCAGCAGCTTGGATGCAAGCACAGATACGCAGTATTTT	CASSLDASTDTQYF
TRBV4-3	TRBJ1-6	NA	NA	TGCGCCAGCAGCCAAGTACACAGGTCGAGTTCACCCCTCCACTTT	CASSQVHRSSSPLHF
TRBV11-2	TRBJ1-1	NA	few	TGTGCCAGCAGCGACCGATGGGTGGGGCGACCGGGAGCTTTCTTT	CASSDRWVGRPGAFF
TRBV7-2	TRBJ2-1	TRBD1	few	TGTGCCAGTGGGAGACAGGGGGAGTACAATGAGCAGTTCTTC	CASGRQGEYNEQFF
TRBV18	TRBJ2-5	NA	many	TGTGCCAGCTCACCGCCGGGGAGATTAGGAGAGACCCAGTACTTC	CASSPPGRLGETQYF
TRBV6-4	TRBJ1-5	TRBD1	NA	TGTGCCAGCAGTCCGGACAGGATGAGCAATCAGCCCCAGCATTTT	CASSPDRMSNQPQHF